The T cell receptor beta chain under discussion was sequenced for a study of T cell responses to AZD1222 COVID-19 vaccine. Study-wide results and limits: At 160-218 and 743-854, vaccine-associated CD4 TCRs were dominant, and they spanned spike. Samples come after the peak T cell response, not at day 14. Clonal diversity was possibly underestimated, and white British individuals and females predominated among donors. The study reported that nearly half of spike-specific TCRs target unmutated variant regions.

A note on this clone: Its antigen is unknown.

The data were produced by immunoSEQ multiplex PCR, yet TCRdb's version contains in-frame clones alone and is incomplete. Of around 140,000 clones in the sample, roughly 90% are singletons; the top ten hold 1.5% to 2%. Germline loops: CDR1 ENHRY, CDR2 SYGVKD. The V and J ends lost 4 bases and 6 bases respectively, with 22 bases between them. The CDR3 consists of 16 residues. The input for sequencing was peripheral blood, taken on day 0 of AZD1222 vaccination. The chain employs TRBV10-3 and TRBJ2-7; D possibly matches TRBD1 or TRBD2 (6 bases each). The receptor's source is an adult in good health. The CDR3 bases are TGTGCCATCAGTGGGAGAGGCGGGACAAGTGCGGCCGAGCAGTACTTC. Residues: CAISGRGGTSAAEQYF.